Below, 9 T cell receptor beta chains from the same sample are listed, as sequenced in a study of blood T cell repertoires in COVID-19. Libraries were prepared by immunoSEQ multiplex PCR; TCRdb keeps only in-frame clonotypes and omits some of them. Among about 72,000 clones listed, more than 85% were seen once. The sequenced sample was peripheral blood. Receptors were obtained from a woman in her sixties or seventies with active COVID-19.

The rearrangement uses TRBV6-6 and TRBJ2-7; tentative D call: TRBD1 (6 bases). V gave up 4 bases and J gave up 3 bases, with 10 bases separating them. Germline lookup yields CDR1 MNHNY and CDR2 SVGAGI (reference sequence). The CDR3 length is 13 residues. The CDR3 sequence: CASSWGHLYEQYF. CDR3 in DNA: TGTGCCAGCAGTTGGGGACACCTCTACGAGCAGTACTTC.

This chain connects TRBV10-3 to TRBJ2-1; 8 bases align to TRBD2. The CDR3 runs 14 residues. The V segment lost 3 bases and the J segment 8 bases; nucleotides outside the gene matches: 6. Per germline, CDR1 ENHRY and CDR2 SYGVKD. In DNA form, the CDR3 reads TGTGCCATCAGTGACCGGGAGGGCCTCGATGAGCAGTTCTTC. Residues: CAISDREGLDEQFF.

The chain recombines TRBV5-1 with TRBJ1-1; D may be TRBD1 (5 bases). V was cut by 1 base and J by 4 bases, with 14 bases left in between. The CDR3 is 15 amino acids. Looked up from germline, CDR1 is SGHRS and CDR2 is YFSETQ. Written as DNA, the CDR3 is TGCGCCAGCAGCTTGTTTGGGACGGAGGGCACTGAAGCTTTCTTT. Translation: CASSLFGTEGTEAFF.

The chain couples TRBV3-1 (or the pseudogene TRBV3-2) to TRBJ1-4; the D gene is possibly TRBD1 (5 bases). This CDR3 has 14 residues. V shed 4 bases and J shed 4 bases, with 10 bases lying between them. The V gene's germline CDR1 is LGHDT and CDR2 YNNKEL (reference sequence). The CDR3 DNA is TGTGCCAGCAGCCCGGGGGTCTATAATGAAAAACTGTTTTTT. Its translation: CASSPGVYNEKLFF.

CDR3 coding DNA: TGTGCCAGCAGTGGGGCTTCTTCAGGTTCACCCCTCCACTTT. It translates to CASSGASSGSPLHF. The chain employs TRBV2 and TRBJ1-6; D remains ambiguous. Germline lookup yields CDR1 SNHLY and CDR2 FYNNEI. Deletions cut 4 bases from V and 9 bases from J, with 13 bases between. This CDR3 is built from 14 residues. The variable domain in full, with the rest retrieved from reference TRBV2 and TRBJ1-6, is EPEVTQTPSHQVTQMGQEVILRCVPISNHLYFYWYRQILGQKVEFLVSFYNNEISEKSEIFDDQFSVERPDGSNFTLKIRSTKLEDSAMYFCASSGASSGSPLHFGNGTRLTVT.

The rearrangement uses TRBV21-1 and TRBJ2-7; the tabulated D call, TRBD2, remains unverified against the DNA. TRBV21-1 is a pseudogene. This CDR3 comprises 12 residues. The CDR3 reads CASSKDSYEQYF. CDR3 DNA sequence: TGTGCCAGCAGCAAAGATAGTTACGAGCAGTACTTC.

This sequence joins TRBV5-4 and TRBJ2-1, with 7 bases lining up with TRBD2. The length of the CDR3 is 14 residues. Germline V gene sequence: CDR1 SGHNT, CDR2 YYREEE (reference sequence). J gave up 5 bases and V 2 bases, and 4 bases lay outside the gene matches. The CDR3 nucleotides read TGTGCCAGCAGCTTCCGGGACTACGACAATGAGCAGTTCTTC. Residues: CASSFRDYDNEQFF.

The chain has TRBV6-6 and TRBJ1-5; maybe TRBD1 (6 bases). V dropped 5 bases and J dropped 0 bases, with 14 bases sitting between them. Germline lookup yields CDR1 MNHNY and CDR2 SVGAGI (reference sequence). This CDR3 comprises 16 residues. CDR3 DNA sequence: TGTGCCAGCAGTCCACAGGGACGGTATAGCAATCAGCCCCAGCATTTT. Its translation is CASSPQGRYSNQPQHF.

In DNA, the CDR3 is TGCGCCAGCAGTGAGGTGGGCCACGGATCCTACGAGCAGTACTTC. Protein: CASSEVGHGSYEQYF. The chain has TRBV10-2 and TRBJ2-7; D is uncertain. Looked up from germline, CDR1 is WSHSY and CDR2 is SAAADI. Trimming took 2 bases from V and 1 from J, leaving 12 bases between them. This CDR3 spans 15 amino acids.